This TCR beta chain comes out of a study of brain T cells in children with intractable seizures. TCRdb's table, derived via immunoSEQ multiplex PCR, lists solely in-frame clones and lacks some. The sample consists of about 340,000 clones, over 90% of them appearing once. Described time point: blood from clinic visit 5 months post-surgery; TSC patient then seizure free. V gave up 4 bases and J gave up 4 bases; unmatched junction bases: 11. This CDR3 spans 17 amino acids. Germline lookup yields CDR1 KGHDR and CDR2 SFDVKD. The clonotype was recovered from a boy under two years old with tuberous sclerosis and intractable seizures. The rearrangement joins TRBV24-1 to TRBJ2-1, with TRBD1 identical over 8 bases. The sample here was peripheral blood, taken roughly 5 months after surgery. The chain's CDR3 is CATSEWDRWGKYNEQFF. Here the CDR3 DNA reads TGTGCCACCAGTGAATGGGACAGGTGGGGGAAGTACAATGAGCAGTTCTTC.